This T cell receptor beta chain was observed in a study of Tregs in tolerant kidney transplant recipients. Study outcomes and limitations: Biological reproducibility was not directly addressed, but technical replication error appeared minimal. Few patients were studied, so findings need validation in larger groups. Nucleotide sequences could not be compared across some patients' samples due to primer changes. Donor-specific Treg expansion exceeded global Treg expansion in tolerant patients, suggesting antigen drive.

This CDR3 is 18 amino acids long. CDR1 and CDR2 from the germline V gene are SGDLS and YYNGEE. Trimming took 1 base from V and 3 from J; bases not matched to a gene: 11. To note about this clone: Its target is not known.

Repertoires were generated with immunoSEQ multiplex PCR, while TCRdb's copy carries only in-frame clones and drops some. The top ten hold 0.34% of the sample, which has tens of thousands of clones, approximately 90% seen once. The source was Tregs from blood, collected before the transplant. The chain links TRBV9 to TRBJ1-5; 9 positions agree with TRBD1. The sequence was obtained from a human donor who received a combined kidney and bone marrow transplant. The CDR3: CASSVYKDRGKTNQPQHF. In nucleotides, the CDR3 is TGTGCCAGCAGCGTATATAAGGACAGGGGCAAAACCAATCAGCCCCAGCATTTT. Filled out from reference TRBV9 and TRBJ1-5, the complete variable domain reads DSGVTQTPKHLITATGQRVTLRCSPRSGDLSVYWYQQSLDQGLQFLIQYYNGEERAKGNILERFSAQQFPDLHSELNLSSLELGDSALYFCASSVYKDRGKTNQPQHFGDGTRLSIL.